This T cell receptor (beta chain) was obtained from a study of cytomegalovirus exposure and HLA in healthy donors (TCRdb year 2017). At the level of the whole study: In an earlier analysis of fewer than 750 of the donors, less than 350 Gb of sequence data and 90 million to 120 million unique TCR beta sequences from 180 million or so T cells were reported. An early release that covered some 640 HLA-typed donors contained about 300 gigabases of sequencing data and tens of millions of unique TCR sequences. Among the approximately 420 genotyped donors, around 81% belonged to the genetic ancestry cluster associated with self-reported Caucasian donors. The study aimed to test whether signatures of past pathogen exposure could be identified by cataloging public T cell receptors. The T cell repertoires of some 670 subjects were profiled by immunosequencing and related to cytomegalovirus serostatus. Besides the first cohort of 500 to 700 subjects, a separate validation cohort made up of roughly 130 different subjects was used. To predict cytomegalovirus infection status, the study brought together high-throughput TCR immunosequencing, statistical association of individual TCRs with disease status, and machine learning. To study patterns of TCR occurrence, a later analysis re-analyzed previously published TCR beta repertoires from around 700 donors and added high-resolution HLA genotyping. Rather than using new phenotypic data, the later analysis identified candidate immune exposures from TCR beta sequences and from how often those sequences occurred across donors. To decide whether each TCR beta V gene segment behaved as functional or pseudogenic, an earlier analysis of nearly 600 of the donors relied on high-throughput TCR beta sequencing. Alongside the repertoire data, information on donor age, sex, ethnicity and CMV serostatus was compiled. A later genetic analysis took genome-wide SNP genotypes for about 55% of the 666 donors and used that subset as a discovery cohort. All discovery cohort repertoires had been generated using a single sequencing platform. HLA typing included class I and class II loci at four-digit resolution. Typing coverage varied by locus: roughly 620-640 donors for A, B, C, DRB1 and DQB1; approximately 560 for DQA1; over 600 for DPA1; approximately 450 for DPB1. Several DR-DQ haplotypes were treated as single units for association and clustering because of strong linkage in the cohort. Across under 500 genotyped donors of the cohort, an average of 235,054 unique TCR beta nucleotide sequences per donor were sequenced, and roughly 20% of those sequences were non-productive.

The cohort comprised 670 or so healthy bone marrow donors. Cohort members were all nominally healthy when sampled, although unrecorded immune exposures were likely present. The donor was CMV seropositive and was included in the group of 289 seropositive cohort members. A peripheral blood sample was collected from each donor, and TCR beta sequencing was performed on peripheral blood mononuclear cells. Genomic DNA extraction from the blood cell samples was performed with the Qiagen DNeasy Blood Extraction Kit. What the research found in general, with its limitations: Some IMGT-functional V segments, including TRBV6-2 and TRBV6-3, could not be distinguished by the 87-base-pair reads and were therefore excluded. Because counts were too low, roughly 17 rarely observed V segments, including chromosome 9 orphons, were left out of the earlier analysis of some 600 of the donors. In a later analysis, TCR association rates were found to vary across HLA loci, with the most associated TCRs seen for DRB1 alleles and the fewest for HLA-C alleles. This cohort had only TCR beta chains sequenced, and the lack of alpha or paired-chain data limited which features could be detected. A few of the identified cytomegalovirus-associated TCR beta chains were confirmed in vitro to be specific for cytomegalovirus antigens. According to a later analysis, most CMV-associated TCR beta chains appeared to be HLA-restricted, and the HLA associations seemed to be driven largely by CMV exposure. The authors suggested that the approach could potentially be generalized to other disease states and immunological phenotypes. Assigning TCR associations to individual alleles was difficult when HLA alleles, especially DR and DQ, strongly co-occurred. A further reported finding was that TCR beta sequences accurately predicted the HLA-A and HLA-B alleles for most subjects in the first cohort. A cluster of highly shared sequence variants was judged likely to be a technical artifact of the sequencing pipeline. In an earlier analysis of around 500 of the donors, most TCR beta V segments appeared in productive rearrangements about 90% or about 30% of the time, broadly matching IMGT annotations. Linkage disequilibrium might explain the correlated functional status among segregating V segments, but an unknown experimental factor could not be excluded. According to a later genetic analysis, donors in an Asian-associated ancestry cluster had fewer N-insertions in productive TCRs than the approximately 710-donor mean. In a later analysis, HLA-associated TCR beta chains showed more clonal expansion and lower generation probabilities than non-associated chains that were equally common. A total of about 150 TCR beta chains were listed by the study as associated with cytomegalovirus. While some public TCRs were present in many individuals, most TCR sequences turned up only very rarely across donors. Several of the top co-occurrence clusters appeared to be linked to parvovirus B19, influenza, CMV and Epstein-Barr virus, according to a later analysis. Specific HLA alleles were associated with 15,000 to 20,000 TCR beta sequences at a false discovery rate of 0.05 in a later analysis. A later genetic analysis associated a missense DCLRE1C variant with V-gene and J-gene trimming of TCR beta chains, and an independent cohort replicated the association. Roughly uniform sequencing depth across donors was assumed in presence/absence analyses, although this assumption may not hold. Immune exposure information for the cohort was limited to CMV serostatus. Because HLA typing was unavailable for some donors at each locus, only the typed subset was used in association tests. In both the original and validation cohorts, the classifier was reported to diagnose cytomegalovirus status with high specificity and sensitivity.

For CDR1 and CDR2, the germline V gene lists SGHNT and YENEEA. The CDR3 numbers 14 residues from cysteine through phenylalanine. The DNA shown is the 42-base CDR3, in frame from base 1. V was cut back by 3 bases and J by 5 bases, leaving a gap of 10 bases between them. Receptors were amplified or captured by the immunoSEQ multiplex PCR assay. For the multiplex PCR, a mixture combining 60 forward primers for TCR Vbeta segments and 13 reverse primers for TCR Jbeta segments was used. A multiplex PCR assay on genomic DNA amplified the CDR3 region of rearranged TCR beta genes. Amplified TCR beta libraries were sequenced as 87-base-pair reads on the Illumina HiSeq System. Per the source publication's procedure: Across the 670 or so repertoires, a later analysis counted tens of millions of unique TCR beta chains, 9.5 million to 12 million of which were shared by at least two donors. To remove PCR and sequencing errors, raw reads were error-corrected and collapsed into unique sequences using a nearest-neighbor algorithm that merged closely related sequences. CDR3 sequences were aligned to IMGT reference sequences to assign V, D and J gene segments. For a sequence to be retained, a match of at least six nucleotides to both a V gene segment and a J gene segment was required. Rearrangements were classified as productive when the CDR3 lacked stop codons and remained in frame with V and J, and all other rearrangements were classified as non-productive. CDR3 was defined according to IMGT convention as the region running from the second conserved V-encoded cysteine to the conserved J-encoded phenylalanine. The earlier analysis of about 610 of the donors excluded any sequence lacking an unambiguous match to a single V gene segment. An earlier analysis of 500 to 600 of the donors classified V segments as functional when productive rearrangements were above 56.7% and as segregating when the standard deviation between donors was above 5%. A statistical classification framework was developed to diagnose cytomegalovirus status using the catalog of TCR beta chain sequences. A later analysis assigned V and J genes by comparing TCR nucleotide sequences with IMGT/GENE-DB human TR gene sequences. Using the TCRdist pipeline, a later analysis assigned CDR3 sequences along with most-parsimonious VDJ recombination scenarios. In a later analysis, each TCR beta chain was defined by its CDR3 amino acid sequence together with its V-gene family, and reads without a unique V-gene family were excluded. A later analysis removed roughly 590 highly shared, low-generation-probability nucleotide sequences to deal with suspected cross-contamination and a sequencing artifact. In a later analysis, a clonal expansion index for each public chain was calculated from normalized within-repertoire ranks of inferred template counts. Generation probabilities in a later analysis came from a VDJ recombination model fitted to out-of-frame rearrangements, and those results were checked against IGoR. A later analysis scored TCR-TCR, TCR-HLA and TCR-CMV co-occurrence with hypergeometric tests, applying a repertoire-size bias correction to TCR pairs. In a later analysis, false discovery rates were estimated by permuting HLA or CMV assignments 20 times. In a later analysis, co-occurring TCRs were grouped with DBSCAN, and TCRdist sequence similarity was added when clustering was performed within HLA-allele-positive subsets. Repertoires with fewer than 30,000 or more than 120,000 public chains were left out of co-occurrence clustering, as were roughly five repertoires with anomalous nucleotide sharing. Imported from immuneACCESS, the table was reduced by TCRdb to in-frame sequences with V and J called. These copies leave out some clones; in studies compared against another copy, an unresolved V gene accounts for under half, and the cause of the remainder is not known. V, J and clone size are those of that table, while D and trimming were read from the DNA. Across this sample there are fewer than 80,000 clones, with around 67% seen only once. Of the sample, around 6.9% falls within the top ten clones.

With respect to this clone: The antigen it binds to is not known. The record has no base qualities; no much larger clone is one base away.

The sequence was obtained from a woman aged 45-65 years in good health and CMV-seropositive. Sequences were obtained from PBMCs. This chain joins TRBV11-3 to TRBJ2-2; a tentative D call is TRBD1 (6 bases match). The base sequence is TGTGCCAGCAGCTTCAGGGGAAGGACCGGGGAGCTGTTTTTT. The encoded protein is CASSFRGRTGELFF.